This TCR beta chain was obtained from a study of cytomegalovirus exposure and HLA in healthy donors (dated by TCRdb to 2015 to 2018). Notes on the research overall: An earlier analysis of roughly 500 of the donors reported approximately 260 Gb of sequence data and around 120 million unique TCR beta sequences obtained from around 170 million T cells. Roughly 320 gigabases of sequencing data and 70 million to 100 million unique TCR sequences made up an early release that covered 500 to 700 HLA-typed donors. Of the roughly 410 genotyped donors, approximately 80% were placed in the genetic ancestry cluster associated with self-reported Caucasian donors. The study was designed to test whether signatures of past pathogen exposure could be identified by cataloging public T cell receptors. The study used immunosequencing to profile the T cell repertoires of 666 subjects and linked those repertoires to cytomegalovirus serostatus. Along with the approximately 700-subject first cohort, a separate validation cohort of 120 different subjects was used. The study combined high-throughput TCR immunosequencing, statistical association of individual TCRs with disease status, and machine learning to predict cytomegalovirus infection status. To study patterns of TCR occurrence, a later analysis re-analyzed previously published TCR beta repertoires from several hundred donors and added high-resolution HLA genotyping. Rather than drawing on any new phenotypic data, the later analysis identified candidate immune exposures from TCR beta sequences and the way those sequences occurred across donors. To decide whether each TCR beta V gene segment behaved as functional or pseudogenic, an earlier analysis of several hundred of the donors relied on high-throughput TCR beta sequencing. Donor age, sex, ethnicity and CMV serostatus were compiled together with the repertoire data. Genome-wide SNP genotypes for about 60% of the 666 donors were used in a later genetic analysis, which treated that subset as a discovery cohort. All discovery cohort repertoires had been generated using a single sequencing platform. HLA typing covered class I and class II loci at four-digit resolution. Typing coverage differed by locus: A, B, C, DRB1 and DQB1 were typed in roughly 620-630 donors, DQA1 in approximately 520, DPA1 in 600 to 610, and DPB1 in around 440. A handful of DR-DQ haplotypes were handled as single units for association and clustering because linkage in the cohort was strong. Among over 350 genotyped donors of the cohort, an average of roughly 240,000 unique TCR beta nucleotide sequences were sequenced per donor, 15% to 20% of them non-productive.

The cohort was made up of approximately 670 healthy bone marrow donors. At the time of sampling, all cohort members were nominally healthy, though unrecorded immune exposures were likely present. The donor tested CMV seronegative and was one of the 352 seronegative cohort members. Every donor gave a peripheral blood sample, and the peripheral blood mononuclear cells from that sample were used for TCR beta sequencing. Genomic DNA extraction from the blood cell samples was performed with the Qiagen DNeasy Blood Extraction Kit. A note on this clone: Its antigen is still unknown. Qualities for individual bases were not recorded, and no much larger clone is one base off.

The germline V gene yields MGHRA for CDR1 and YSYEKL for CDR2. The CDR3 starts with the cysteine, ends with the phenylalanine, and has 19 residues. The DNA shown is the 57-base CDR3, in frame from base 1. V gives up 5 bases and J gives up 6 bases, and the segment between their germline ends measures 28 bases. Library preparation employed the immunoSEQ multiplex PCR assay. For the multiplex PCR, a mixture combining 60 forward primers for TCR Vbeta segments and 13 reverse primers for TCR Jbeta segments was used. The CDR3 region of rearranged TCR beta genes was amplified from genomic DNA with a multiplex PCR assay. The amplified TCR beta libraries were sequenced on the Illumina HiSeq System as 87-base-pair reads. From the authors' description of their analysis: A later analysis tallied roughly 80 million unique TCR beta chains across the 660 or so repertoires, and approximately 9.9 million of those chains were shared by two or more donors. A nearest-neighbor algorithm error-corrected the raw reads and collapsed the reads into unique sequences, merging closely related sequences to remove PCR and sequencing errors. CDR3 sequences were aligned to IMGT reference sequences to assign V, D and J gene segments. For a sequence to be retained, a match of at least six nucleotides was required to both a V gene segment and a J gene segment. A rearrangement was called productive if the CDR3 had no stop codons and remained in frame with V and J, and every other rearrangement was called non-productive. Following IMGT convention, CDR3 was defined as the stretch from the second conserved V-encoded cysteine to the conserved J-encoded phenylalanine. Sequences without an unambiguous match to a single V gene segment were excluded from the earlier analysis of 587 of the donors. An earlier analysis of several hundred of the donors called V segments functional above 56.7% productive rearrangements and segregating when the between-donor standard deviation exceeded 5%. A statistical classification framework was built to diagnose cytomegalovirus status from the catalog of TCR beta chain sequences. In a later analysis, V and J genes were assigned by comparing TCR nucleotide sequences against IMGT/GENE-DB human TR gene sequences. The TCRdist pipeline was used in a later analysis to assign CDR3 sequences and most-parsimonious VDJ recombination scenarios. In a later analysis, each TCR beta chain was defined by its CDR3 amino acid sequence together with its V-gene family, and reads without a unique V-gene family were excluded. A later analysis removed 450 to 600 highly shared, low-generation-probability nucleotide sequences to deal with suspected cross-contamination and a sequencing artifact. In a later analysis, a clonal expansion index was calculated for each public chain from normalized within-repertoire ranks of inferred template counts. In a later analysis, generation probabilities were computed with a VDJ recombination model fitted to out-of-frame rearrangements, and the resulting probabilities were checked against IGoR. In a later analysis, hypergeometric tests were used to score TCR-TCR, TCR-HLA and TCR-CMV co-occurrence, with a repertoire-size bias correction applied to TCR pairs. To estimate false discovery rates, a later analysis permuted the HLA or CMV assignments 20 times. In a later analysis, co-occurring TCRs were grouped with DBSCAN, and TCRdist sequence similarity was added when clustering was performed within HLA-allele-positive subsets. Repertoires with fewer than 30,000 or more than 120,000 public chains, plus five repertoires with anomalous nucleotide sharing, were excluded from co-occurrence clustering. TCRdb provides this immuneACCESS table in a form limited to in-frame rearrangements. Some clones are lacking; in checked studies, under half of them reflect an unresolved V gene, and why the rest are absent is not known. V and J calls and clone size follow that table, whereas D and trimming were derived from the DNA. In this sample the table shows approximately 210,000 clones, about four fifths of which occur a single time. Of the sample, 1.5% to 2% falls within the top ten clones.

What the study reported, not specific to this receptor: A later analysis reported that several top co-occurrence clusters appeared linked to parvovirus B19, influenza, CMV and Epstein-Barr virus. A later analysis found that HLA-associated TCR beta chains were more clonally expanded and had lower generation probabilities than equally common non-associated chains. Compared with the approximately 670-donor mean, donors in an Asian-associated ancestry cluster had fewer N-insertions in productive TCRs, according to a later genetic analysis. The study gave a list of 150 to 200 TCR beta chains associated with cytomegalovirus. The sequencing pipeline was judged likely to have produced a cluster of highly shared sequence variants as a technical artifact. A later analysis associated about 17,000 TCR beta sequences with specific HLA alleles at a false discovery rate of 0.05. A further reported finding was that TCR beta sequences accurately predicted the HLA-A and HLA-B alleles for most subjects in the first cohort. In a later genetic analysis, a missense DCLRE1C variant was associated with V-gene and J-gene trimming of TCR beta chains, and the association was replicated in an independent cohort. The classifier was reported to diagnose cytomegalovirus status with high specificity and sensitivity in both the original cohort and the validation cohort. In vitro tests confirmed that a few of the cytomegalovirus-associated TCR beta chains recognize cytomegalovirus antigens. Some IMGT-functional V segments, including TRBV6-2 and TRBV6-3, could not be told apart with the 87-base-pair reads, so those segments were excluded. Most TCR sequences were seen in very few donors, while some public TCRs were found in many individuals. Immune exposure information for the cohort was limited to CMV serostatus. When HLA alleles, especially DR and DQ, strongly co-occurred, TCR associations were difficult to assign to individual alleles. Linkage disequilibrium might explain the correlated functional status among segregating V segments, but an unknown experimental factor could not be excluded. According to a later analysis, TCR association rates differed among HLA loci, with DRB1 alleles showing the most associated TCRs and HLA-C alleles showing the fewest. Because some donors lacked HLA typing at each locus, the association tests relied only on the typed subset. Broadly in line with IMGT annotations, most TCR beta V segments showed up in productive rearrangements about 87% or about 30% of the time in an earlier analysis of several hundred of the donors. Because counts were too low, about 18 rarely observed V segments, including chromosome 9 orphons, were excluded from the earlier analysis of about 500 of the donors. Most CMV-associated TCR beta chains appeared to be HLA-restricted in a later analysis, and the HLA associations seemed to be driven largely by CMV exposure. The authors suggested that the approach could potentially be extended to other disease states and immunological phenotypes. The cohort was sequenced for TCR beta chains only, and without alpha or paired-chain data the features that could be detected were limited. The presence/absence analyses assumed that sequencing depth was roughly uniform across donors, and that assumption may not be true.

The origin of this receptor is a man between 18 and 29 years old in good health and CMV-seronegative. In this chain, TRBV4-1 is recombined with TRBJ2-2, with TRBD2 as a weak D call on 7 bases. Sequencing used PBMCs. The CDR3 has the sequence CASSTRGGGGLTGAGELFF. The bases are TGCGCCAGCAGCACAAGGGGGGGTGGGGGATTGACGGGCGCCGGGGAGCTGTTTTTT.